This TCR beta chain was sequenced in a study of blood T cells in healthy people across ages. The authors ran a second PCR of 7 to 11 cycles using a sample-barcoded 5' primer and a J-beta primer mix. MiXCR, run by TCRdb on the 5' RACE reads, gives a single entry per CDR3 protein. The sample contains about 1.6 million distinct CDR3 sequences, approximately 32% of which appear only once. Germline V CDR1 and CDR2: SGHRS, YFSETQ. The CDR3 loop spans 15 amino acids. Germline trimming cut 3 bases from V and 8 bases from J; bases unmatched to any gene: 11. In each sample, at least 7 million PBMCs were isolated. This clonotype was recorded at least ten times.

Sequencing input: blood. The V call is TRBV5-1, the J call TRBJ1-2, with 9 nucleotides matching TRBD1. The receptor was isolated from a woman in her twenties or thirties in good health. In DNA form, the CDR3 reads TGCGCCAGCAGCTCCGATCCCGGGACAGGGTCCGGCTACACCTTC. Translated: CASSSDPGTGSGYTF.